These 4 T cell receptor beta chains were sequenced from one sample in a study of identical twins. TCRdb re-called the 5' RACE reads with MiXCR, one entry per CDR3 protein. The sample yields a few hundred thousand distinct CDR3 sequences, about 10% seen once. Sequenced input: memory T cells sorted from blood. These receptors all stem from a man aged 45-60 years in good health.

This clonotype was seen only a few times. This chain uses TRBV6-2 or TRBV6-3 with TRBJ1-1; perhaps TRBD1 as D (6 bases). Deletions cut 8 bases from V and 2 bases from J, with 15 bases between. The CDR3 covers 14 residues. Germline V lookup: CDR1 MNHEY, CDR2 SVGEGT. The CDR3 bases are TGTGCCAGCCCACAGGGCAGGGCTAACACTGAAGCTTTCTTT. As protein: CASPQGRANTEAFF.

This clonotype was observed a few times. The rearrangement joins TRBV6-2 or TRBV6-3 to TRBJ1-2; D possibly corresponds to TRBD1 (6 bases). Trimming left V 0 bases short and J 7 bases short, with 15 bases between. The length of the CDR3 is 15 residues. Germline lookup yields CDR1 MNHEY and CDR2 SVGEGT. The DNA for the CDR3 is TGTGCCAGCAGTTACTCCGGGGGGCGCGGATCTGGCTACACCTTC. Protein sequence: CASSYSGGRGSGYTF.

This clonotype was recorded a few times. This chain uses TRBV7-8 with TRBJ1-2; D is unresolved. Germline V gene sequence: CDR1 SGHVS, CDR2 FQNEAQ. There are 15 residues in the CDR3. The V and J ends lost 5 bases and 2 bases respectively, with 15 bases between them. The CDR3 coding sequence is TGTGCCAGCAGCGCCCTGGGGATGCCGAACTATGGCTACACCTTC. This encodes CASSALGMPNYGYTF.

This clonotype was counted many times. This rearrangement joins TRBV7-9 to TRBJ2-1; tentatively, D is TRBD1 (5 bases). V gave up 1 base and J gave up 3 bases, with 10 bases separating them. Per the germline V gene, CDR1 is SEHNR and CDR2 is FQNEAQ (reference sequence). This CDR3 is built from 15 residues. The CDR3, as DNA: TGTGCCAGCAGCTTAGGGGTCAGGGTCTACAATGAGCAGTTCTTC. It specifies CASSLGVRVYNEQFF.